This T cell receptor beta chain was retrieved from a study of cytomegalovirus exposure and HLA in healthy donors. Broader study findings: A later analysis showed HLA-associated TCR beta chains outstripping equally common others in clonal expansion. Previous analysis showed most TCR beta V segments were productive about 90% or about 30% of the time.

Only a few counts were recorded for this clone. Antigen: not known. CDR1 is SQVTM and CDR2 is ANQGSEA in the germline V gene. V lost 4 bases and J lost 5, with 8 bases in between. This CDR3 spans 11 amino acids. PCR used 60 Vbeta primers and 13 Jbeta primers. Sequencing was performed with immunoSEQ multiplex PCR; in TCRdb, only in-frame clones are kept and a portion is missing. This sample has some 150,000 clones, with roughly three quarters found just once. Sequencing was performed on PBMCs. The receptor was derived from a man aged 55-75 years in good health and CMV-seronegative. The chain carries TRBV29-1 and TRBJ1-2; weak D call: TRBD1 (5 bases). CDR3 amino acids: CSVGGGYGYTF. CDR3 bases: TGCAGCGTTGGGGGGGGGTATGGCTACACCTTC.